This TCR beta chain originates from a study of blood T cell repertoires in COVID-19. Study overall: Some COVID-19 samples were acute and others convalescent; all came from the United States, Italy and Spain. In each case, the material was cDNA or gDNA derived from T cells, B-cell-depleted T cells, or PBMCs.

As processed by the authors: The assay estimated nucleated cells by amplifying reference gene primers. Using immunoSEQ multiplex PCR, the repertoire was profiled, and TCRdb retains in-frame clones only, with some absent. Clone size and the V and J calls come from that table; the DNA yielded D and trimming. The table has about 70,000 clones, around 86% seen once. This clone appeared a few times. This receptor was taken from a woman younger than 30 with acute or convalescent COVID-19. The sequenced sample was peripheral blood.

The CDR3 is CASSARQGLNEKLFF. In nucleotides, the CDR3 is TGTGCCAGCAGTGCTAGACAGGGACTGAATGAAAAACTGTTTTTT. The chain couples TRBV5-8 to TRBJ1-4; 7 bases are shared with TRBD1. The junction had 9 bases not matched to a gene; V was cut back by 5 bases and J by 5 bases. Per the germline V gene, CDR1 is SGHTS and CDR2 is YDEGEE. This CDR3 is built from 15 residues. The whole variable domain, filled in from reference TRBV5-8 and TRBJ1-4, reads EAGVTQSPTHLIKTRGQQATLRCSPISGHTSVYWYQQALGLGLQFLLWYDEGEERNRGNFPPRFSGRQFPNYSSELNVNALELEDSALYLCASSARQGLNEKLFFGSGTQLSVL.